Presented here are 2 T cell receptor beta chains from one specimen sequenced in a study of blood T cell repertoires in COVID-19. Sequencing used immunoSEQ multiplex PCR; TCRdb keeps in-frame clones, though not all of them. The sample contains 90,000 to 100,000 clones, roughly 87% of which appear only once. The sequenced sample was peripheral blood. All receptors come from a man aged 80 or over with acute or convalescent COVID-19.

The J gene is TRBJ2-7, the V gene TRBV5-1; D unresolved. In germline, CDR1 is SGHRS, CDR2 YFSETQ. The ends were cut back, 0 bases at V and 1 base at J, with 8 bases in the middle. The CDR3 is 14 residues long. The CDR3 DNA is TGCGCCAGCAGCTTGGCTGGAGTTTCCTACGAGCAGTACTTC. It is translated as CASSLAGVSYEQYF.

This chain joins TRBV7-9 and TRBJ1-4; D not resolved. The CDR3 covers 15 residues. Trimming took off 5 bases at V and 4 bases at J, with 14 bases between the two ends. Germline V gives CDR1 SEHNR, CDR2 FQNEAQ (reference sequence). The CDR3 DNA sequence: TGTGCCAGCAGCCTCGTTCAGGCCCATAATGAAAAACTGTTTTTT. Protein: CASSLVQAHNEKLFF.